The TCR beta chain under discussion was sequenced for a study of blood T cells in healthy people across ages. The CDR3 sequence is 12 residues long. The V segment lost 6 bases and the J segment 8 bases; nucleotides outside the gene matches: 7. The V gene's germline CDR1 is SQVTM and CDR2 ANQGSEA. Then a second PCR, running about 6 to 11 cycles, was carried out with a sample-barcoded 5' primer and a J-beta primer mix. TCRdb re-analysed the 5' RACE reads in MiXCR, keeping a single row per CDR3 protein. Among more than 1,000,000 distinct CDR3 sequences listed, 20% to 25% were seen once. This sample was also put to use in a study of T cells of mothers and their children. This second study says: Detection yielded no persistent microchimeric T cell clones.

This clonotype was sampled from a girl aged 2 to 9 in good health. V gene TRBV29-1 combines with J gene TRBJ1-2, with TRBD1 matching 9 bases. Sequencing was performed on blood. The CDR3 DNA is TGCAGCGTCGCCGACAGGGGGACAGGCTACACCTTC. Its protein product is CSVADRGTGYTF.